The 12 T cell receptor beta chains in this list originate from one sample, sequenced in a study of T-cell reconstitution after alpha-beta-depleted transplantation in children. Molecular barcoding with unique molecular identifiers was used for the TCRbeta library. TCRdb reprocessed the PCR reads with MiXCR, giving one entry per CDR3 protein. The data contain about 600,000 distinct CDR3 sequences, under 25% of them singletons. Sample: PBMCs, mostly from graft donor cells, taken 360 days after TCRalphabeta/CD19-depleted stem cell transplant. The source is a boy in the first two years of life who had a stem cell transplant for acute myeloid leukemia, so the T cells may come from the graft donor.

This clonotype was observed a handful of times. The V call is TRBV6-1, the J call TRBJ2-1; D gene ambiguous. The germline V and J ends were trimmed by 7 bases and 3 bases, with 10 bases remaining between them. Germline V gene lookup returns CDR1 MNHNS and CDR2 SASEGT. The CDR3 runs to 13 residues. CDR3 bases: TGTGCCAGCACTGCGGCAGGCTACAATGAGCAGTTCTTC. It codes for CASTAAGYNEQFF.

This clonotype was observed many times. The chain is built from TRBV20-1 and TRBJ2-5, with 9 nucleotides matching TRBD1. CDR3 length: 14 residues. Germline values: CDR1 DFQATT, CDR2 SNEGSKA (reference sequence). V dropped 5 bases and J dropped 3; count of bases not matched to a gene: 7. The CDR3 sequence: CSAHPGQGKETQYF. CDR3 sequence (DNA): TGCAGTGCTCACCCGGGACAGGGTAAAGAGACCCAGTACTTC.

In its sample, this clonotype was seen many times. The V call is TRBV29-1, the J call TRBJ2-1; D is unresolved. The germline CDR1 and CDR2 sequences are SQVTM and ANQGSEA. CDR3 length: 14 amino acids. The V end was cut by 7 bases, the J end by 2 bases, with 15 bases between. This chain's CDR3 is CSASANSAYNEQFF. The CDR3 DNA reads as TGCAGCGCCTCGGCGAACAGCGCCTACAATGAGCAGTTCTTC.

This clonotype was seen a few times. One base away lies a much larger clone, so this may be a sequencing read error. Lacking the conserved final phenylalanine or tryptophan, this CDR3 likely reflects a read error. Because the CDR3's place on the DNA is in doubt, the DNA is left out and the CDR3 is given as listed by TCRdb. The chain couples TRBV9 to TRBJ1-1. With termini counted, the CDR3 has 11 amino acids. CDR1 and CDR2 from the germline V gene are SGDLS and YYNGEE. The CDR3 spells CASSVATWLKC.

For this clonotype: At one end the junction does not follow the germline gene, possibly because of a read error. The genes are TRBV20-1 and TRBJ1-3; tentative D call: TRBD1 (5 bases). The CDR3 contains 17 residues. CDR1 is DFQATT, CDR2 SNEGSKA, per germline (reference sequence). The CDR3 sequence is CCARSDAFRGHGNTIYF. Written as DNA, the CDR3 is TGCTGTGCTAGAAGTGACGCGTTTAGGGGTCACGGAAACACCATATATTTT.

The J gene is TRBJ1-4, the V gene TRBV20-1, with TRBD1 matching 7 bases. The CDR3 runs 16 residues. CDR1 and CDR2 from the germline V gene are DFQATT and SNEGSKA (reference sequence). Trimming took 3 bases from V and 0 from J; bases not matched to a gene: 7. Here the CDR3 reads CSARRQGLPTNEKLFF. CDR3 DNA: TGCAGTGCTAGGAGACAGGGACTACCAACTAATGAAAAACTGTTTTTT.

This clonotype was detected ten times or more. This chain uses TRBV6-5 with TRBJ1-1, with a weak D call TRBD1 (6 bases). This CDR3 has 13 residues. Germline CDR1 and CDR2: MNHEY and SVGAGI. Deletions cut 1 base from V and 6 bases from J, with 9 bases between. CDR3 in amino acids: CASSYYRDSEAFF. The CDR3 nucleotides are TGTGCCAGCAGTTACTACAGGGACTCTGAAGCTTTCTTT.

This clonotype was counted ten times or more. The V and J genes are TRBV4-3 and TRBJ2-6; possibly TRBD1 for D (5 bases). Germline CDR1 LGHNA, CDR2 YSLEER. The CDR3 runs 15 residues. V was pared by 0 bases and J by 3 bases, with 6 bases between. The CDR3 bases are TGCGCCAGCAGCCAAGATAGGGGTGGGGCCAACGTCCTGACTTTC. It translates to CASSQDRGGANVLTF.

This chain connects TRBV6-2 or TRBV6-3 to TRBJ2-7; D possibly matches TRBD1 or TRBD2 (6 bases each). Germline CDR1 MNHEY, CDR2 SVGEGT. This CDR3 comprises 14 residues. V shed 2 bases and J shed 5 bases, with 13 bases lying between them. The CDR3 DNA reads TGTGCCAGCAGTTACGGGGGGCCCCTTAACGAGCAGTACTTC. Translating it yields CASSYGGPLNEQYF.

CDR3 nucleotide sequence: TGTGCCAGCATTGGAAACGGGAACTATGGCTACACCTTC. Its translation: CASIGNGNYGYTF. The chain has TRBV6-1 and TRBJ1-2, with unresolved D. The ends were cut back, 7 bases at V and 2 bases at J, with 11 bases in the middle. The CDR3 extends over 13 amino acids. Per germline, CDR1 MNHNS and CDR2 SASEGT.

The table lists this clonotype with a count of one. The rearrangement joins TRBV12-3 or TRBV12-4 to TRBJ2-7; tentative D call: TRBD2 (5 bases). The CDR3 has 15 residues. Trimming cost V 6 bases and J 4 bases, with 19 bases left between them. The CDR3 here is CASSLQDRDYYEQYF. For the CDR3, the DNA is TGTGCCAGCAGCCTTCAGGACCGCGACTATTACGAGCAGTACTTC.

V and J are TRBV7-3 and TRBJ2-7; the D gene is possibly TRBD2 (6 bases). Trimming pared 5 bases from V and 4 bases from J, leaving 18 bases between. CDR1 and CDR2 from the germline V gene are SGHTA and FQGTGA. The CDR3 runs 15 residues. CDR3 sequence (DNA): TGTGCCAGCAGCCCCCAGGGAGGACCACCATACGAGCAGTACTTC. Its translation is CASSPQGGPPYEQYF.